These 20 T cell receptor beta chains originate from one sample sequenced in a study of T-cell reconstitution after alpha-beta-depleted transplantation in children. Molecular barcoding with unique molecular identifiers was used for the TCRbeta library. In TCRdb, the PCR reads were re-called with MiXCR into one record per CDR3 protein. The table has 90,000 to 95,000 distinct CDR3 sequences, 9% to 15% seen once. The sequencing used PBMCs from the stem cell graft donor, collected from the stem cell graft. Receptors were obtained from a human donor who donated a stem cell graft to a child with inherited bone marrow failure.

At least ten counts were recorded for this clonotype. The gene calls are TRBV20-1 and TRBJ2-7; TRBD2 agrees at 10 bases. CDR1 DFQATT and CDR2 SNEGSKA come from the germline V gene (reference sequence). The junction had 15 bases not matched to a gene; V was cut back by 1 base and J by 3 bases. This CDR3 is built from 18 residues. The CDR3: CSARGLTSGKDSYYEQYF. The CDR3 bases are TGCAGTGCTAGAGGGTTAACTAGCGGGAAGGACTCGTACTACGAGCAGTACTTC.

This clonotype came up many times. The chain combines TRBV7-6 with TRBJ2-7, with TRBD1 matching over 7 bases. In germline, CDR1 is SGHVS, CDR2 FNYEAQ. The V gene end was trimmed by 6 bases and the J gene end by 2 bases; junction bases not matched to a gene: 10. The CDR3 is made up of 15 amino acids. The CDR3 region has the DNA TGTGCCAGCAGTGGAACCGGGACAGTCACCTACGAGCAGTACTTC. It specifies CASSGTGTVTYEQYF.

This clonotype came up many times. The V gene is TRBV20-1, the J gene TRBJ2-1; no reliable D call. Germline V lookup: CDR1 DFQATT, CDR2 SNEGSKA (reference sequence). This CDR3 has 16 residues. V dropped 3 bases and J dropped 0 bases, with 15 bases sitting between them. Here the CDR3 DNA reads TGCAGTGCTAGTAGTTCGGCGGCCAGCTCCTACAATGAGCAGTTCTTC. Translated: CSASSSAASSYNEQFF.

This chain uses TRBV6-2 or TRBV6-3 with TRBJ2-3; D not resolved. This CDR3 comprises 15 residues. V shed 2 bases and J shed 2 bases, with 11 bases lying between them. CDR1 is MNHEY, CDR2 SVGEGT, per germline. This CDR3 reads CASSYGFRATDTQYF. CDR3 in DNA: TGTGCCAGCAGTTACGGGTTTCGGGCCACAGATACGCAGTATTTT.

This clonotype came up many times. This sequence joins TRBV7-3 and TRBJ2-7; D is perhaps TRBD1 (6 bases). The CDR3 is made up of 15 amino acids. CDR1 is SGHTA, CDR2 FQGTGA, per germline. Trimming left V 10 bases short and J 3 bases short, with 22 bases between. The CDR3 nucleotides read TGTGCCATCATCCTCGGGGACATCCCCCTCTACGAGCAGTACTTC. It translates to CAIILGDIPLYEQYF.

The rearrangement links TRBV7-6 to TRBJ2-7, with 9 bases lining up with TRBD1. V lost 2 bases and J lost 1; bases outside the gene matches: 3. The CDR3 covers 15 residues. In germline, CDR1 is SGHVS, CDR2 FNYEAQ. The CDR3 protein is CASSLSGTGSYEQYF. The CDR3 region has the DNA TGTGCCAGCAGCTTAAGTGGGACAGGGTCCTACGAGCAGTACTTC.

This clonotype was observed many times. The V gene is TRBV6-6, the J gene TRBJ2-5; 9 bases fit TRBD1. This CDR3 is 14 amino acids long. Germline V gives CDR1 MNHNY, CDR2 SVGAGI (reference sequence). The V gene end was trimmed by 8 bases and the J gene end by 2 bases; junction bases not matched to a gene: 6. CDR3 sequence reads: CASRDRVYQETQYF. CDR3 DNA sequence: TGTGCCAGCCGGGACAGGGTATATCAAGAGACCCAGTACTTC.

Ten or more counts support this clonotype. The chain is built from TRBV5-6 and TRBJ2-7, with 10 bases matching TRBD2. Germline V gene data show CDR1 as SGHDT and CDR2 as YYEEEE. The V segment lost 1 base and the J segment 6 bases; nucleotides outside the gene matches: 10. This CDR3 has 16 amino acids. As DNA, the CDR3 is TGTGCCAGCAGCTTGTGGGCTAGCGGGAGTTTCAGCGAGCAGTACTTC. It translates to CASSLWASGSFSEQYF.

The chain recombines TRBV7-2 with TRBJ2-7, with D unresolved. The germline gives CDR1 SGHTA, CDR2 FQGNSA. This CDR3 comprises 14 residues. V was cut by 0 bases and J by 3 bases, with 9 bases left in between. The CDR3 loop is CASSLAPYGYEQYF. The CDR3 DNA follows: TGTGCCAGCAGCTTAGCCCCCTACGGCTACGAGCAGTACTTC. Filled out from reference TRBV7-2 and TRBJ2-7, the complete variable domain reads GAGVSQSPSNKVTEKGKDVELRCDPISGHTALYWYRQSLGQGLEFLIYFQGNSAPDKSGLPSDRFSAERTGGSVSTLTIQRTQQEDSAVYLCASSLAPYGYEQYFGPGTRLTVT.

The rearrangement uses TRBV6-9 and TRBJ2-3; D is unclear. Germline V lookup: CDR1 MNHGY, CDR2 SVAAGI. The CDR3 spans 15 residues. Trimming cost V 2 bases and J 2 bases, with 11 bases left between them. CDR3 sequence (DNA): TGTGCCAGCAGTTATGAAGGTGGCTACACAGATACGCAGTATTTT. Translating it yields CASSYEGGYTDTQYF.

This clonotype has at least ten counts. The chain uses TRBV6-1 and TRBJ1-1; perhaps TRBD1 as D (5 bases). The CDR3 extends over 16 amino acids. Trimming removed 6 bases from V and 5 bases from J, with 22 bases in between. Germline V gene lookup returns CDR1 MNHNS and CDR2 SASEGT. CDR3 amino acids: CASRRPSGRRGTEAFF. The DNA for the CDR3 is TGTGCCAGCAGACGACCCTCTGGACGCCGGGGGACTGAAGCTTTCTTT.

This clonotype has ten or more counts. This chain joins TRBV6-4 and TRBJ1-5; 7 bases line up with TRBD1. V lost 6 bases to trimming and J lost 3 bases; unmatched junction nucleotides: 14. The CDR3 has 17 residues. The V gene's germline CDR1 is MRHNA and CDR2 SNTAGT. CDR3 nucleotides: TGTGCCAGCAGACTCTGGGGAGGGGGCGTTGTCAATCAGCCCCAGCATTTT. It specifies CASRLWGGGVVNQPQHF.

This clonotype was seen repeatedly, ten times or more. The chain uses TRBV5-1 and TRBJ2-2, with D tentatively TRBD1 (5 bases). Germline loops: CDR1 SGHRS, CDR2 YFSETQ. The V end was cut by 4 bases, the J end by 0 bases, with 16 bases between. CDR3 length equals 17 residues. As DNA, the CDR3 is TGCGCCAGCAGCCGCAGGGTTGAGATCGCGAACACCGGGGAGCTGTTTTTT. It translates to CASSRRVEIANTGELFF.

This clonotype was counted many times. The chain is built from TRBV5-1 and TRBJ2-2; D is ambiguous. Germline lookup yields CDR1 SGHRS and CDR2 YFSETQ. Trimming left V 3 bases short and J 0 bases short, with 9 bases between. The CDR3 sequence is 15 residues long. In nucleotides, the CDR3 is TGCGCCAGCAGCTCGCGGACGACGAACACCGGGGAGCTGTTTTTT. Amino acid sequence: CASSSRTTNTGELFF.

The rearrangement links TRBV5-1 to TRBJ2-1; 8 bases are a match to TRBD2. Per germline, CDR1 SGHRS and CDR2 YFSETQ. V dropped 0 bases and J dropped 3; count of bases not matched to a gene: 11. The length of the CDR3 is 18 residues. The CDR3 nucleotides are TGCGCCAGCAGCTTGGTCCCTAGCATCGCGGGGGGCTACAATGAGCAGTTCTTC. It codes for CASSLVPSIAGGYNEQFF.

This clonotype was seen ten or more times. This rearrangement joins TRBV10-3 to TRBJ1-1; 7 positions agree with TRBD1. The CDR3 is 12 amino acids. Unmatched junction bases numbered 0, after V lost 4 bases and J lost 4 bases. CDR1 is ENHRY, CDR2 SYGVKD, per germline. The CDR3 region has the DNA TGTGCCATCAGTGGGACAGGCACTGAAGCTTTCTTT. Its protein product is CAISGTGTEAFF.

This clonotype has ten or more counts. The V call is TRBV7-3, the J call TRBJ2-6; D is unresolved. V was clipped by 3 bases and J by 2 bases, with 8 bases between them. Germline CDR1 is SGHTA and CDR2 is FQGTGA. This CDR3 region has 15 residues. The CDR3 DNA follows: TGTGCCAGCAGCTTCATGGCACCTGGGGCCAACGTCCTGACTTTC. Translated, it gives CASSFMAPGANVLTF.

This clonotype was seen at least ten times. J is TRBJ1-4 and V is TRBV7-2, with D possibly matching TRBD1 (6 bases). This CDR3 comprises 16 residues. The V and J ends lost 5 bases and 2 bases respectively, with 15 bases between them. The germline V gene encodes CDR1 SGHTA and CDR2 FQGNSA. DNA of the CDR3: TGTGCCAGCAGCCAGCGGTTGGGGGCGACTAATGAAAAACTGTTTTTT. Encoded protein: CASSQRLGATNEKLFF.

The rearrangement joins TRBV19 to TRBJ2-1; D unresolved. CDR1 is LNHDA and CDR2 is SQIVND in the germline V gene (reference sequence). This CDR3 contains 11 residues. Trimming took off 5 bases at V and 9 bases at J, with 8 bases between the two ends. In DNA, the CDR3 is TGTGCCAGTAGTTTTATAGGTGAGCAGTTCTTC. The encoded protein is CASSFIGEQFF.

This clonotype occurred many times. The CDR3: CASRQDNEQFF. The CDR3 DNA reads as TGCGCCAGCAGACAGGACAATGAGCAGTTCTTC. The chain uses TRBV5-1 and TRBJ2-1; perhaps TRBD1 as D (5 bases). From germline, CDR1 is SGHRS and CDR2 YFSETQ. The ends were cut back, 5 bases at V and 5 bases at J, with 5 bases in the middle. The CDR3 loop spans 11 amino acids.